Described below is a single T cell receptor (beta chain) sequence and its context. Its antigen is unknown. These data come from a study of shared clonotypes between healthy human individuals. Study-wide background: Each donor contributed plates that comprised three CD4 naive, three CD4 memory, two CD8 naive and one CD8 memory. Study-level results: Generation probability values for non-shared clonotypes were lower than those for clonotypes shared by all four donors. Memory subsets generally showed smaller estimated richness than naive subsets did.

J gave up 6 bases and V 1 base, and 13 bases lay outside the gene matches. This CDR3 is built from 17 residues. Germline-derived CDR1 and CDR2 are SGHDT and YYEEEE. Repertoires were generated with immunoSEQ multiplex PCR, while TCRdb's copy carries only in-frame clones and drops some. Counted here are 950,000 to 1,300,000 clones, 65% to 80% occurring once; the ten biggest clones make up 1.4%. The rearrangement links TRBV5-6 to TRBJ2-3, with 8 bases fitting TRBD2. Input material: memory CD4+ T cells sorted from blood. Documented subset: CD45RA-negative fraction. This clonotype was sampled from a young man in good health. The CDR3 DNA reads TGTGCCAGCAGCTTGTATTATCGGGGGACTAGTGATGATACGCAGTATTTT. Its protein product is CASSLYYRGTSDDTQYF.